The rows below give T cell receptor beta chains drawn from one sample of a study of cytomegalovirus exposure and HLA in healthy donors. TCRdb's table, derived via immunoSEQ multiplex PCR, lists solely in-frame clones and lacks some. The sample holds 180,000 or so clones; roughly four fifths are singletons and the top ten take 0.6% to 0.9%. Sequencing input: PBMCs. The source of these receptors is a female donor in good health and CMV-seronegative. The CDR3 runs from the conserved cysteine through the conserved F or W. The order of the fields is J gene, V gene, clone size, D gene, CDR3 DNA, CDR3 protein. D genes are given only for firm matches. The listing skips clone size in some rows; elsewhere it reads once, few, many or a size class.

>TRBJ2-5|TRBV30|-|-
TGTGCCTGGTCCCCGGGGGAGACCCAGTACTTC
CAWSPGETQYF
>TRBJ1-1|TRBV7-2|few|TRBD1
TGTGCCAGCAGCTTGGGCGCCCCGGGACAGTCTTTCTTT
CASSLGAPGQSFF
>TRBJ2-7|TRBV7-2|-|-
TGTGCCAGCAGCCCGCCGGGGTCCTACGAGCAGTACTTC
CASSPPGSYEQYF
>TRBJ2-1|TRBV2|-|-
TGTGCCAGCAGGGGCCAGGGTTTGCGCAGCAATGAGCAGTTCTTC
CASRGQGLRSNEQFF
>TRBJ1-2|TRBV6-5|-|-
TGTGCCAGCAGTTTCGGAATTCAGGGATATGGCTACACCTTC
CASSFGIQGYGYTF
>TRBJ1-2|TRBV4-2|-|-
TGTGCCAGCAGCCCCCGTGAGGGATTAGATGGCTACACCTTC
CASSPREGLDGYTF
>TRBJ2-1|TRBV9|-|TRBD1
TGTGCCAGCAGCGTAGATGACAGGGGGCGGAATGAGCAGTTCTTC
CASSVDDRGRNEQFF
>TRBJ1-2|TRBV19|-|-
TGTGCCAGTAGTCAGGACACCGTTACGAGCTACACCTTC
CASSQDTVTSYTF
>TRBJ1-1|TRBV27|-|-
TGTGCCAGCAGTTTATCCACGGGACTTGAAGCTTTCTTT
CASSLSTGLEAFF
>TRBJ1-3|TRBV10-3|-|TRBD1
TGTGCCATCAGTGCCCAAGGACAGGGAGTCTCTGGAAACACCATATATTTT
CAISAQGQGVSGNTIYF
>TRBJ2-3|TRBV7-8|once|TRBD2
TGTGCCAGCAGCCCTCATACTACTAGCGGGAAAAGCACAGATACGCAGTATTTT
CASSPHTTSGKSTDTQYF
>TRBJ1-1|TRBV14|-|-
TGTGCCAGCAGCCAAGATCGAGTCTACACTGAAGCTTTCTTT
CASSQDRVYTEAFF
>TRBJ1-5|TRBV28|once|-
TGTGCCAGCAGTTTCCCGCCCCCAAGTCACTTAGGCAATCAGCCCCAGCATTTT
CASSFPPPSHLGNQPQHF
>TRBJ2-2|TRBV30|few|TRBD1
TGTGCCTGGACCAGGGACAGGGTATTTGGGGAGCTGTTTTTT
CAWTRDRVFGELFF
>TRBJ2-1|TRBV7-2|-|TRBD2
TGTGCCAGCAGCTTGGGGTCTAGCGGATCCCCCTCCTACAATGAGCAGTTCTTC
CASSLGSSGSPSYNEQFF
>TRBJ1-5|TRBV4-1|-|-
TGCGCCAGCAGCCAAGATCGTTACGCGGGACAGCCCCAGCATTTT
CASSQDRYAGQPQHF